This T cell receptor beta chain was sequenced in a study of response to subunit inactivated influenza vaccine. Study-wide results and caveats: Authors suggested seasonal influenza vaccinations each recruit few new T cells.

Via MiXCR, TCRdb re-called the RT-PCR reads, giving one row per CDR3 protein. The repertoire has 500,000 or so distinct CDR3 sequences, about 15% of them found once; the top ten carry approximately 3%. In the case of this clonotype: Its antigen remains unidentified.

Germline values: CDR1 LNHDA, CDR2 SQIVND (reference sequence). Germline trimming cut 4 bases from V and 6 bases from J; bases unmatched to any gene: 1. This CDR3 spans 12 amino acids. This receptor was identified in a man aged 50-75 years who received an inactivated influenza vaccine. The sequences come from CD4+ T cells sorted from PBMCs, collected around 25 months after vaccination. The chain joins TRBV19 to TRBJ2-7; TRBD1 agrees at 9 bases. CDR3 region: CASSTDRGEQYF. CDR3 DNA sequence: TGTGCCAGTAGTACGGACAGGGGCGAGCAGTACTTC.